These 15 T cell receptor beta chains originate from one sample sequenced in a study of cytomegalovirus exposure and HLA in healthy donors. A multiplex PCR was run with 60 Vbeta primers and 13 Jbeta primers. TCRdb's table, derived via immunoSEQ multiplex PCR, lists solely in-frame clones and lacks some. The sample comprises approximately 100,000 clones, less than 80% of which are singletons, and around 4% rests with the top ten. Sequencing was performed on PBMCs. These receptors all come from a man aged 30-40 years in good health and CMV-seropositive.

This clone was detected a few times. Other DNA sequences in this sample translate to the same CDR3. V usage is TRBV9 and J usage is TRBJ1-1; no reliable D call. The CDR3 runs to 13 residues. Germline CDR1 is SGDLS and CDR2 is YYNGEE. Deletions cut 0 bases from V and 3 bases from J, with 6 bases between. The CDR3 loop is CASSVGGDTEAFF. In DNA form, the CDR3 reads TGTGCCAGCAGCGTAGGCGGGGACACTGAAGCTTTCTTT.

This clone was counted between two and nine times. This sequence joins TRBV14 and TRBJ1-2; no clear D gene. The CDR3 sequence is 11 residues long. CDR1 is SGHDN and CDR2 is FVKESK in the germline V gene. V lost 3 bases, J lost 7 bases, and 6 bases lay in between. The CDR3 protein is CASSHGFGYTF. The CDR3 DNA follows: TGTGCCAGCAGCCACGGGTTTGGCTACACCTTC. The whole variable domain, remainder taken from reference TRBV14 and TRBJ1-2, is EAGVTQFPSHSVIEKGQTVTLRCDPISGHDNLYWYRRVMGKEIKFLLHFVKESKQDESGMPNNRFLAERTGGTYSTLKVQPAELEDSGVYFCASSHGFGYTFGSGTRLTVV.

This chain joins TRBV7-9 and TRBJ1-2; 7 bases map to TRBD1. After removal of 6 bases from V and 7 bases from J, the junction contained 5 bases not matched to a gene. Germline V gives CDR1 SEHNR, CDR2 FQNEAQ (reference sequence). The CDR3 is 12 amino acids. The CDR3 DNA reads as TGTGCCAGCAGAGGGGGCCAGGGTGGCTACACCTTC. It translates to CASRGGQGGYTF.

V usage is TRBV5-8 and J usage is TRBJ1-2; D gene unclear. The V and J ends lost 4 bases and 4 bases respectively, with 11 bases between them. CDR1 is SGHTS and CDR2 is YDEGEE in the germline V gene. This CDR3 region has 13 residues. The CDR3 nucleotides are TGTGCCAGCAGCCTACCGGTCCTCTATGGCTACACCTTC. Encoded protein: CASSLPVLYGYTF.

This clone was recorded once. The chain couples TRBV11-2 to TRBJ2-7; TRBD2 matches at 8 bases. The trim removed 6 bases at V and 7 bases at J, leaving 14 bases unmatched. Looked up from germline, CDR1 is SGHAT and CDR2 is FQNNGV. The CDR3 totals 15 residues. For the CDR3, the DNA is TGTGCCAGCAGTCCGGTAGCGGGGATGCCACGGGAGCAGTACTTC. This encodes CASSPVAGMPREQYF.

The V call is TRBV5-8, the J call TRBJ1-1; D remains ambiguous. Germline V CDR1 and CDR2: SGHTS, YDEGEE. The CDR3 loop spans 15 amino acids. Trimming cost V 0 bases and J 3 bases, with 12 bases left between them. Written as DNA, the CDR3 is TGTGCCAGCAGCTTGGCCAGCGGGAGGGACACTGAAGCTTTCTTT. It yields the protein CASSLASGRDTEAFF.

This chain uses TRBV5-5 with TRBJ1-6; the D gene is possibly TRBD1 (6 bases). The germline V gene has CDR1 SGHKS and CDR2 YYEKEE (reference sequence). Deletions cut 0 bases from V and 7 bases from J, with 11 bases between. The CDR3 length is 15 residues. CDR3 in DNA: TGTGCCAGCAGCTTGGTGGGGGCTTTGAATTCACCCCTCCACTTT. It specifies CASSLVGALNSPLHF.

The rearrangement links TRBV14 to TRBJ2-3; TRBD1 aligns across 7 bases. V lost 4 bases, J lost 1 base, and 8 bases stayed unmatched. Germline V gene data show CDR1 as SGHDN and CDR2 as FVKESK. The CDR3 is made up of 16 amino acids. The CDR3 reads CASSPHRGEGTDTQYF. The CDR3 DNA sequence: TGTGCCAGCAGCCCGCACAGGGGCGAGGGCACAGATACGCAGTATTTT.

This clone appeared a single time. The chain couples TRBV6-5 to TRBJ1-1, with unresolved D. The germline gives CDR1 MNHEY, CDR2 SVGAGI. V was pared by 6 bases and J by 6 bases, with 17 bases between. The CDR3 is 14 amino acids. The CDR3 DNA reads as TGTGCCAGCAGCATCCAATTGGCCTCCCCTGAAGCTTTCTTT. Translation: CASSIQLASPEAFF.

This clone has only a few counts. The V gene is TRBV9, the J gene TRBJ2-2; D is possibly TRBD2 (6 bases). V was cut by 4 bases and J by 4 bases, with 17 bases left in between. The CDR3 runs 16 residues. Germline CDR1 and CDR2: SGDLS and YYNGEE. The CDR3 reads CASSTTGGVVTGELFF. For the CDR3, the DNA is TGTGCCAGCAGCACTACTGGAGGGGTCGTCACCGGGGAGCTGTTTTTT.

The V gene is TRBV5-1, the J gene TRBJ2-5; D uncertain. V lost 0 bases and J lost 6, with 9 bases in between. CDR3 length: 13 residues. Germline assignment: CDR1 SGHRS and CDR2 YFSETQ. CDR3 in amino acids: CASSLGVAQTQYF. CDR3 in DNA: TGCGCCAGCAGCTTGGGGGTAGCACAGACCCAGTACTTC.

The chain is built from TRBV7-3 and TRBJ1-1, with 9 positions matching TRBD1. CDR3 length: 15 amino acids. Losses at the gene ends were 4 bases for V and 0 bases for J; bases not matched to a gene: 3. Germline loops: CDR1 SGHTA, CDR2 FQGTGA. CDR3 protein: CASSSGQGMNTEAFF. The CDR3 DNA follows: TGTGCCAGCAGCTCAGGACAGGGGATGAACACTGAAGCTTTCTTT.

The table lists this clone with a few counts. The rearrangement links TRBV18 to TRBJ1-2; D may be TRBD1 (6 bases). CDR3 length: 16 amino acids. Germline CDR1 reads KGHSH; CDR2 reads LQKENI. Deletions cut 0 bases from V and 4 bases from J, with 15 bases between. The DNA for the CDR3 is TGTGCCAGCTCACCACCCAACAGGGTAGGTAGCTATGGCTACACCTTC. It is translated as CASSPPNRVGSYGYTF.

The chain couples TRBV15 to TRBJ2-4; tentative D call: TRBD1 (6 bases). Germline-derived CDR1 and CDR2 are LNHNV and YYDKDF (reference sequence). Trimming took off 3 bases at V and 6 bases at J, with 9 bases between the two ends. CDR3 length equals 13 residues. The CDR3 reads CATSSETGNIQYF. DNA of the CDR3: TGTGCCACCAGCAGTGAGACAGGAAACATTCAGTACTTC.

This clone turned up a few times. The gene calls are TRBV28 and TRBJ1-1, with no clear D. Trimming removed 6 bases at V and 0 bases at J, with 8 bases between. This CDR3 is 13 amino acids long. Looked up from germline, CDR1 is MDHEN and CDR2 is SYDVKM. The CDR3 DNA sequence: TGTGCCAGCAGCCCTATTATGAACACTGAAGCTTTCTTT. Translated, it gives CASSPIMNTEAFF.